The rows below give T cell receptor beta chains drawn from one sample of a study of vaccination effects on CD4 cells after COVID-19. Their antigens remain unidentified. Sequencing was performed with immunoSEQ multiplex PCR; in TCRdb, only in-frame clones are kept and a portion is missing. Altogether tens of thousands of clones are present, 74% being singletons, with the ten largest covering roughly 16%. Sequencing used CD4+ T cells from PBMCs cultured with HCoV-OC43 spike peptides, obtained after COVID-19 vaccination. The source of these receptors is a human donor who received a COVID-19 vaccine. CDR3s include the opening cysteine and the closing phenylalanine or tryptophan. D genes are given only for firm matches. The size field is filled for only some rows; it gives once, few, many or a size class.

v_gene,j_gene,d_gene,abundance,CDR3nt,CDR3aa
TRBV5-4,TRBJ1-6,-,-,TGTGCCAGCAGCTTCGCAGGGGTCTATAATTCACCCCTCCACTTT,CASSFAGVYNSPLHF
TRBV3-1/TRBV3-2,TRBJ2-7,TRBD1,-,TGTGCCAGCAGCCAGCGGGACAGGGGAGGGGGCGAGCAGTACTTC,CASSQRDRGGGEQYF
TRBV5-1,TRBJ2-3,-,-,TGCGCCAGCAGCTTGGGATCGGGGGTGACCACAGATACGCAGTATTTT,CASSLGSGVTTDTQYF
TRBV5-4,TRBJ2-1,-,-,TGTGCCAGCAGCTTGGGGACGAACTCCTACAATGAGCAGTTCTTC,CASSLGTNSYNEQFF
TRBV5-1,TRBJ1-4,-,-,TGCGCCAGCAGCTTGAGCTCGGCCCCAAATGAAAAACTGTTTTTT,CASSLSSAPNEKLFF
TRBV7-9,TRBJ1-1,-,-,TGTGCCAGCAGCGCAATGGGTGGACGCACTGAAGCTTTCTTT,CASSAMGGRTEAFF
TRBV5-3,TRBJ2-6,-,-,TGTGCCAGAAGTTTTACTAATTTGGACCGTATAAGCTCTGGGGCCAACGTCCTGACTTTC,CARSFTNLDRISSGANVLTF
TRBV6-5,TRBJ2-5,-,-,TGTGCCAGCACCCCGGGAGAGCGAGAGACCCAGTACTTC,CASTPGERETQYF
TRBV29-1,TRBJ2-5,TRBD2,-,TGCAGCGGTGCCGGGGGAGGGGACGAGACCCAGTACTTC,CSGAGGGDETQYF
TRBV4-1,TRBJ2-7,-,few,TGCGCCAGCAGCCAAGGACTTTTTAGCTACGAGCAGTACTTC,CASSQGLFSYEQYF
TRBV5-1,TRBJ2-2,TRBD1,-,TGCGCCAGCGGTCGGGACAGGGAATCCGGGGAGCTGTTTTTT,CASGRDRESGELFF
TRBV19,TRBJ1-5,-,-,TGTGCCAGTAGTGCAGGGAGGAATCAGCCCCAGCATTTT,CASSAGRNQPQHF
TRBV5-1,TRBJ2-7,TRBD2,-,TGCGCCAGCAGCCTCGGACTAGCGGGGTCCTACGAGCAGTACTTC,CASSLGLAGSYEQYF
TRBV4-1,TRBJ1-6,-,-,TGCGCCAGCAGCCAAGATCGAGTCAAGGGAGGGGTCAATTCACCCCTCCACTTT,CASSQDRVKGGVNSPLHF
TRBV10-3,TRBJ2-6,-,-,TGTGCCATCAGGGGGGCTAGCGGTCCAGGTGGTGGGGCCAACGTCCTGACTTTC,CAIRGASGPGGGANVLTF
TRBV12-5,TRBJ2-7,-,once,TGTGCTAGTGGTCCCCCCCTTAGGGGCTACGAGCAGTACTTC,CASGPPLRGYEQYF
TRBV7-9,TRBJ2-3,-,-,TGTGCCAGCAGCCCGGGGGCAGCGACTAGCACAGATACGCAGTATTTT,CASSPGAATSTDTQYF
TRBV7-8,TRBJ1-4,TRBD1,few,TGTGCCAGCAGCTTAGAACCGGGACAGGGAGATGAAAAACTGTTTTTT,CASSLEPGQGDEKLFF
TRBV20-1,TRBJ1-2,-,-,TGCAGTGCGTCCACCTACTATGGCTACACCTTC,CSASTYYGYTF
TRBV12-3/TRBV12-4,TRBJ1-1,-,-,TGTGCCAGCAGACAGGACACTGAAGCTTTCTTT,CASRQDTEAFF
TRBV3-1/TRBV3-2,TRBJ2-3,TRBD1,few,TGTGCCAGCGTTCAGGGGGCTACAGATACGCAGTATTTT,CASVQGATDTQYF
TRBV5-4,TRBJ2-3,-,-,TGTGCCAGCAGCTTGTTTATTAGCGGTAGCACAGATACGCAGTATTTT,CASSLFISGSTDTQYF
TRBV5-1,TRBJ2-5,-,-,TGCGCCAGCAGCTTGGGAAACCGGGAGACCCAGTACTTC,CASSLGNRETQYF
TRBV5-4,TRBJ2-3,TRBD2,few,TGTGCCAGCAGCTTGGTAGCGGGAGTCGCAGATACGCAGTATTTT,CASSLVAGVADTQYF
TRBV5-1,TRBJ2-7,TRBD2,-,TGCGCCAGCACCTTAACCGGGACTAGCGGGAGCAGCTTAGGCGAGCAGTACTTC,CASTLTGTSGSSLGEQYF
TRBV19,TRBJ1-5,-,-,TGTGCCAGTAGTCATAGGATCAGGGCCAGTAATCAGCCCCAGCATTTT,CASSHRIRASNQPQHF
TRBV14,TRBJ2-3,TRBD2,-,TGTGCCAGCAGCCGGTATGGCGGGGGGCTAGATACGCAGTATTTT,CASSRYGGGLDTQYF
TRBV12-3/TRBV12-4,TRBJ2-2,-,-,TGTGCCAGCAACCTGGCCTCAACCGGGGAGCTGTTTTTT,CASNLASTGELFF
TRBV2,TRBJ2-1,TRBD1,-,TGTGCCAGCAGTGAAGCTGTCGGACAGGGATCCAATGAGCAGTTCTTC,CASSEAVGQGSNEQFF
TRBV11-2,TRBJ2-5,TRBD2,-,TGTGCCAGCAGCCTCCGACTAGCGGGGGGGTGGGAGACCCAGTACTTC,CASSLRLAGGWETQYF
TRBV29-1,TRBJ2-5,-,-,TGCAGCGTTGCCACCCAGCCTCAAGAGACCCAGTACTTC,CSVATQPQETQYF
TRBV2,TRBJ2-2,-,-,TGTGCCAGCAATCGGTACCGGGACACCGGGGAGCTGTTTTTT,CASNRYRDTGELFF
TRBV30,TRBJ1-5,-,-,TGTGCCTGGGGATGGCACAGTTATAGCAATCAGCCCCAGCATTTT,CAWGWHSYSNQPQHF
TRBV5-1,TRBJ2-3,-,-,TGCGCCAGCAGCTTGGCCGGGGGCGGACACACAGATACGCAGTATTTT,CASSLAGGGHTDTQYF
TRBV6-6,TRBJ2-7,TRBD1,few,TGTGCCAGCAGGATGGGACAGTACTACGAGCAGTACTTC,CASRMGQYYEQYF
TRBV5-1,TRBJ2-3,-,-,TGCGCCAGCAGCGAGGTCTCTAGCCACGCGGATACGCAGTATTTT,CASSEVSSHADTQYF
TRBV4-2,TRBJ2-7,-,-,TGTGCCAGCAGCCAAGATATGCGGGCCCCTGACTACGAGCAGTACTTC,CASSQDMRAPDYEQYF
TRBV27,TRBJ1-3,-,-,TGTGCCAGCAGTCGGCAGGGTACGGCTGGAAACACCATATATTTT,CASSRQGTAGNTIYF
TRBV5-6,TRBJ2-3,-,-,TGTGCCAGCAGGCCGGGGCGCGGGGGCACAGATACGCAGTATTTT,CASRPGRGGTDTQYF
TRBV6-5,TRBJ1-1,-,-,TGTGCCAGCCTACCCCCGGTCGGGAGCTCCACTGAAGCTTTCTTT,CASLPPVGSSTEAFF
TRBV3-1/TRBV3-2,TRBJ2-5,TRBD2,-,TGTGCCAGCACCCCTTGGCGGGGGGATTCGGAGACCCAGTACTTC,CASTPWRGDSETQYF
TRBV11-3,TRBJ2-5,TRBD1,-,TGTGCCAGCAGCCGGGACAGGGGTTTCCAAGAGACCCAGTACTTC,CASSRDRGFQETQYF
TRBV11-2,TRBJ1-2,-,-,TGTGCCAGCAGCAGGGAGGGGAGCGGTGGCTACACCTTC,CASSREGSGGYTF
TRBV7-9,TRBJ2-6,-,once,TGTGCCAGCAGACTCCCAGGGACCGGGGCCAACGTCCTGACTTTC,CASRLPGTGANVLTF
TRBV6-6,TRBJ2-7,TRBD2,-,TGTGCCAGCAGTTACGACCCGACTAGCTCTGAGCAGTACTTC,CASSYDPTSSEQYF
TRBV5-4,TRBJ1-2,TRBD1,once,TGTGCCAGCAGCTCCGATTGGACAGGGTCTAATGGCTACACCTTC,CASSSDWTGSNGYTF
TRBV5-4,TRBJ2-5,-,-,TGTGCCAGCAGCTCGCCCGGCGGTCGCCAAGAGACCCAGTACTTC,CASSSPGGRQETQYF
TRBV19,TRBJ2-1,-,-,TGTGCCAGTAGTATCCTAACGGGGTTGAACAATGAGCAGTTCTTC,CASSILTGLNNEQFF
TRBV19,TRBJ2-3,TRBD2,once,TGTGCCAGTAGCCTTAGCGGGAGGTTGACAGATACGCAGTATTTT,CASSLSGRLTDTQYF
TRBV30,TRBJ2-7,-,-,TGTGCCTGGGCGGGGAGGGGGCCCTACGAGCAGTACTTC,CAWAGRGPYEQYF
TRBV6-5,TRBJ2-3,-,-,TGTGCCAGCAGGGGAACAGCGATTCAGGCAGATACGCAGTATTTT,CASRGTAIQADTQYF
TRBV28,TRBJ1-6,-,-,TGTGCCAGCAGAAGTAATGGTTATTCACCCCTCCACTTT,CASRSNGYSPLHF